These 4 T cell receptor beta chains were all obtained from the same sample, sequenced in a study of T cells in Graves' hyperthyroidism and ophthalmopathy (dated by TCRdb to between 2018 and 2021). The receptor library was made with multiplex PCR. Data came from an Illumina HiSeq 2000. Amplification of TCR beta CDR3 regions was carried out from RNA transcripts. The TCR CDR3 was subjected to a first round of RT-PCR using the HTBI primer set and the Qiagen OneStep RT-PCR kit. TCRdb trimmed public reads at Q25 via fastp, called clones via MiXCR and kept in-frame beta chains. Entries that share a CDR3 protein sequence are merged under the most common genes and DNA. Present in this sample are a few hundred thousand distinct CDR3 sequences, under 60% of which were seen just once. Jointly, the top ten make up around 17% of the sample. Sequenced material: peripheral blood or thyroid tissue (not recorded which). These receptors were collected from an adult woman with Graves' disease, either hyperthyroidism or ophthalmopathy (not recorded which).

As regards this clonotype: An end of the junction does not agree with germline; a read error may underlie this. The chain uses TRBV7-9 and TRBJ2-7, with D maybe TRBD2 (5 bases). The germline gives CDR1 SEHNR, CDR2 FQNEAQ (reference sequence). This CDR3 region has 13 residues. CDR3 bases: TGTGCCAGCAGACTCCCCGCCGACTACGGGCAGTACTTC. Its protein is CASRLPADYGQYF.

This clonotype was seen many times. The rearrangement links TRBV7-2 to TRBJ2-7; unclear D gene. The CDR3 consists of 13 residues. V lost 5 bases and J 4 bases, leaving 12 bases between the germline ends. Germline loops: CDR1 SGHTA, CDR2 FQGNSA. The CDR3 sequence: CASSEGARYEQYF. The CDR3 DNA is TGTGCCAGCAGCGAAGGAGCCCGTTACGAGCAGTACTTC.

Only a few counts were recorded for this clonotype. The rearrangement links TRBV10-3 to TRBJ2-5; the match to TRBD2 covers 8 bases. Germline V gives CDR1 ENHRY, CDR2 SYGVKD. The CDR3 runs 14 residues. Trimming cost V 7 bases and J 11 bases; bases outside gene matches: 15. Here the CDR3 reads CAITVGAGADTQYF. The CDR3 DNA reads TGTGCCATCACGGTCGGAGCGGGAGCAGATACGCAGTACTTC.

This clonotype was counted a single time. The chain has TRBV13 and TRBJ2-7, with no clear D. The germline V gene has CDR1 PRHDT and CDR2 FYEKMQ (reference sequence). Trimming stripped 6 bases from V and 0 bases from J, with 12 bases between. CDR3 length: 14 amino acids. CDR3 sequence: CASSQRSRSYEQYF. The CDR3 bases are TGTGCCAGCAGTCAAAGATCCCGCTCCTACGAGCAGTACTTC.